The rows below give T cell receptor beta chains drawn from one sample of a study of PD-1 blockade in mismatch repair-deficient tumors. The repertoire was sequenced with immunoSEQ multiplex PCR; TCRdb's copy has only in-frame clones and lacks some. The sample has roughly 53,000 clones; approximately 78% are singletons. Sequencing was performed on peripheral blood, taken 4 weeks after starting pembrolizumab. The receptor set was obtained from an adult with mismatch repair-deficient cancer. Each CDR3 is given with its conserved first and last residue. D genes are given only for firm matches. A clone size is listed for some rows: how often the clone was seen (once, few, many), or a class if it is expanded.

J gene: TRBJ2-2; V gene: TRBV5-1; clone size: .; D gene: TRBD2; CDR3 DNA: TGCGCCAGCAGCTTGCGTAGCGGGGGAAACACCGGGGAGCTGTTTTTT; CDR3 protein: CASSLRSGGNTGELFF
J gene: TRBJ2-5; V gene: TRBV11-3; clone size: .; D gene: .; CDR3 DNA: TGTGCCAGCAGCTTCATGGAGACCCAGTACTTC; CDR3 protein: CASSFMETQYF
J gene: TRBJ2-7; V gene: TRBV5-8; clone size: once; D gene: .; CDR3 DNA: TGTGCCAGCAGCCCCAATTACGAGCAGTACTTC; CDR3 protein: CASSPNYEQYF
J gene: TRBJ2-7; V gene: TRBV5-1; clone size: few; D gene: .; CDR3 DNA: TGCGCCAGCAGCCCCCTAGGTGGGACCTACGAGCAGTACTTC; CDR3 protein: CASSPLGGTYEQYF
J gene: TRBJ2-3; V gene: TRBV7-3; clone size: .; D gene: .; CDR3 DNA: TGTGCCAGCAGCTTACCTAGCACAGATACGCAGTATTTT; CDR3 protein: CASSLPSTDTQYF
J gene: TRBJ2-2; V gene: TRBV18; clone size: .; D gene: TRBD2; CDR3 DNA: TGTGCCAGCTCAACTAGCGGGACGAACACCGGGGAGCTGTTTTTT; CDR3 protein: CASSTSGTNTGELFF
J gene: TRBJ2-2; V gene: TRBV5-6; clone size: few; D gene: .; CDR3 DNA: TGTGCCAGCACCAGGGGACTCGGGGAGCTGTTTTTT; CDR3 protein: CASTRGLGELFF
J gene: TRBJ2-7; V gene: TRBV19; clone size: .; D gene: .; CDR3 DNA: TGTGCCAGTAGTACTACTTTAGGGAACGAGCAGTACTTC; CDR3 protein: CASSTTLGNEQYF
J gene: TRBJ2-7; V gene: TRBV11-3; clone size: once; D gene: TRBD2; CDR3 DNA: TGTGCCAGCAGCCCTACTAGCGGGAGCGTATACGAGCAGTACTTC; CDR3 protein: CASSPTSGSVYEQYF
J gene: TRBJ1-5; V gene: TRBV6-5; clone size: .; D gene: TRBD1; CDR3 DNA: TGTGCCAGCAGTCTCGACAGGGGGATGCAGCCCCAGCATTTT; CDR3 protein: CASSLDRGMQPQHF
J gene: TRBJ1-2; V gene: TRBV19; clone size: .; D gene: TRBD1; CDR3 DNA: TGTGCCAGTAGTCCTTGGACAGGAGCTAACTATGGCTACACCTTC; CDR3 protein: CASSPWTGANYGYTF
J gene: TRBJ1-2; V gene: TRBV6-6; clone size: .; D gene: TRBD1; CDR3 DNA: TGTGCCAGCAGTTACGACAGGGGGCGCGTCTACACCTTC; CDR3 protein: CASSYDRGRVYTF
J gene: TRBJ2-6; V gene: TRBV7-3; clone size: .; D gene: TRBD1; CDR3 DNA: TGTGCCAGCAGGCCCCCCGGACAGGGGATTCCTGGGGCCAACGTCCTGACTTTC; CDR3 protein: CASRPPGQGIPGANVLTF
J gene: TRBJ2-1; V gene: TRBV11-2; clone size: .; D gene: .; CDR3 DNA: TGTGCCAGCAGCTTAGGTCGAAATGAGCAGTTCTTC; CDR3 protein: CASSLGRNEQFF
J gene: TRBJ2-1; V gene: TRBV29-1; clone size: .; D gene: TRBD2; CDR3 DNA: TGCAGCGTGGACAAAAGGACTAGCGGGGGGAGCTCCTACAATGAGCAGTTCTTC; CDR3 protein: CSVDKRTSGGSSYNEQFF
J gene: TRBJ2-7; V gene: TRBV6-5; clone size: .; D gene: .; CDR3 DNA: TGTGCCAGCACCCTTGGGCCGGGGCCCTACGAGCAGTACTTC; CDR3 protein: CASTLGPGPYEQYF
J gene: TRBJ2-1; V gene: TRBV7-2; clone size: .; D gene: TRBD2; CDR3 DNA: TGTGCCAGCAGCTTATCAGCGGGAGGCCCAAATGAGCAGTTCTTC; CDR3 protein: CASSLSAGGPNEQFF
J gene: TRBJ2-5; V gene: TRBV7-3; clone size: once; D gene: .; CDR3 DNA: TGTGCCAGCAGCACCCATGTGAGGGAGACCCAGTACTTC; CDR3 protein: CASSTHVRETQYF
J gene: TRBJ1-1; V gene: TRBV5-1; clone size: .; D gene: .; CDR3 DNA: TGCGCCAGCAGCTTGGGACAGCACAAGAACACTGAAGCTTTCTTT; CDR3 protein: CASSLGQHKNTEAFF
J gene: TRBJ1-1; V gene: TRBV9; clone size: .; D gene: .; CDR3 DNA: TGTGCCAGCAGCGTAGGTGGTCACACTGAAGCTTTCTTT; CDR3 protein: CASSVGGHTEAFF
J gene: TRBJ1-5; V gene: TRBV6-6; clone size: .; D gene: .; CDR3 DNA: TGTGCCAGCAGGGGCCGGGCCCTCGGTGGCAATCAGCCCCAGCATTTT; CDR3 protein: CASRGRALGGNQPQHF
J gene: TRBJ1-2; V gene: TRBV7-2; clone size: few; D gene: .; CDR3 DNA: TGTGCCAGCAGCTTCGGGGGCGCGGTATCCAACTATGGCTACACCTTC; CDR3 protein: CASSFGGAVSNYGYTF
J gene: TRBJ2-1; V gene: TRBV6-6; clone size: .; D gene: .; CDR3 DNA: TGTGCCAGCCGGGGGTGGCAGGACTCCAACAATGAGCAGTTCTTC; CDR3 protein: CASRGWQDSNNEQFF
J gene: TRBJ2-5; V gene: TRBV7-9; clone size: .; D gene: TRBD2; CDR3 DNA: TGTGCCAGCAGCTTAAGGTCTAGCGGGAGTACAGAGACCCAGTACTTC; CDR3 protein: CASSLRSSGSTETQYF
J gene: TRBJ1-1; V gene: TRBV5-8; clone size: .; D gene: .; CDR3 DNA: TGTGCCAGCAGCTTGAGGGTGGGGTCGACTGAAGCTTTCTTT; CDR3 protein: CASSLRVGSTEAFF
J gene: TRBJ1-1; V gene: TRBV7-9; clone size: once; D gene: TRBD1; CDR3 DNA: TGTGCCAGCAGCCACCCCCAGGGGGGGCTGAACACTGAAGCTTTCTTT; CDR3 protein: CASSHPQGGLNTEAFF
J gene: TRBJ1-1; V gene: TRBV7-8; clone size: .; D gene: .; CDR3 DNA: TGTGCCAGCAGCTTGAGGGCGAACACTGAAGCTTTCTTT; CDR3 protein: CASSLRANTEAFF
J gene: TRBJ1-4; V gene: TRBV6-5; clone size: .; D gene: .; CDR3 DNA: TGTGCCAGCAGTTATAAGGGGTCTAATGAAAAACTGTTTTTT; CDR3 protein: CASSYKGSNEKLFF
J gene: TRBJ2-3; V gene: TRBV7-9; clone size: .; D gene: .; CDR3 DNA: TGTGCCAGCAGCGTCGACAGGAACACAGATACGCAGTATTTT; CDR3 protein: CASSVDRNTDTQYF